What follows are 18 T cell receptor beta chains derived from one specimen sequenced in a study of response to subunit inactivated influenza vaccine. TCRdb reprocessed the RT-PCR reads with MiXCR, giving one entry per CDR3 protein. The data hold about 300,000 distinct CDR3 sequences, with 20% to 25% observed a single time. Sample: PBMCs from blood, taken about 20 months after vaccination. Receptor source: a man between 50 and 69 years old who received an inactivated influenza vaccine.

The chain is built from TRBV4-3 and TRBJ2-5; D might be TRBD1 or TRBD2, each matching 5 bases. The germline V gene has CDR1 LGHNA and CDR2 YSLEER. V lost 3 bases and J lost 5, with 16 bases in between. The CDR3 consists of 15 residues. CDR3 in amino acids: CASSQGRRPGETQYF. CDR3 in DNA: TGCGCCAGCAGCCAGGGACGCCGCCCGGGCGAGACCCAGTACTTC.

The chain employs TRBV4-2 and TRBJ2-7; D may match TRBD1 or TRBD2 (5 bases each). The CDR3 has 15 residues. Germline assignment: CDR1 LGHNA and CDR2 YNFKEQ. The V end lost 0 bases, the J end lost 6 bases, and 15 bases lay between the germline ends. The CDR3 is CASSQEALGAGEQYF. For the CDR3, the DNA is TGTGCCAGCAGCCAAGAGGCCCTCGGGGCTGGCGAGCAGTACTTC.

The V call is TRBV11-1, the J call TRBJ1-1; D ambiguous. The length of the CDR3 is 18 residues. Germline CDR1 is SGHAT and CDR2 is FQDESV (reference sequence). The germline V and J ends were trimmed by 1 base and 0 bases, with 18 bases remaining between them. The CDR3: CASSLVMTRWVMNTEAFF. The CDR3 coding sequence is TGTGCCAGCAGCTTAGTGATGACCCGATGGGTGATGAACACTGAAGCTTTCTTT.

The sample holds many counts of this clonotype. V and J are TRBV12-3 or TRBV12-4 and TRBJ1-5, with D hard to call. V was cut by 3 bases and J by 6 bases, with 12 bases left in between. The CDR3 extends over 14 amino acids. The CDR3 reads CASSLTGGGQPQHF. DNA for the CDR3: TGTGCCAGCAGTTTGACGGGAGGAGGTCAGCCCCAGCATTTT.

This sequence joins TRBV12-3 or TRBV12-4 and TRBJ2-1; D is unresolved. The CDR3 has 12 amino acids. Trimming took 0 bases from V and 9 from J, leaving 6 bases between them. The CDR3 DNA follows: TGTGCCAGCAGTTTAGCGCAAGTTGAGCAGTTCTTC. It encodes CASSLAQVEQFF.

The chain uses TRBV6-2 or TRBV6-3 and TRBJ1-5, with D perhaps matching TRBD1 (5 bases). The ends were cut back, 6 bases at V and 1 base at J, with 10 bases in the middle. Germline assignment: CDR1 MNHEY and CDR2 SVGEGT. The CDR3 is 14 residues long. The CDR3 sequence is CASSNGGSNQPQHF. CDR3 sequence (DNA): TGTGCCAGCAGCAACGGGGGAAGCAATCAGCCCCAGCATTTT.

This clonotype was seen only a few times. The V call is TRBV27, the J call TRBJ2-1; TRBD2 aligns across 9 bases. Per germline, CDR1 MNHEY and CDR2 SMNVEV (reference sequence). The CDR3 contains 14 residues. The ends lost 2 bases at V and 8 bases at J; junction bases unmatched: 4. CDR3 in DNA: TGTGCCAGCAGTTTACTAGCGGGAAGTGATGAGCAGTTCTTC. Encoded protein: CASSLLAGSDEQFF.

V gene TRBV29-1 combines with J gene TRBJ2-2; D may match TRBD1 or TRBD2 (5 bases each). The CDR3 extends over 15 amino acids. The V gene lost 2 bases and the J gene lost 7 bases, with 17 bases spanning the gap. Germline CDR1 reads SQVTM; CDR2 reads ANQGSEA. DNA of the CDR3: TGCAGCGTTGAATTCCGGGACGCCCCGGTCGGGGAGCTGTTTTTT. Its protein is CSVEFRDAPVGELFF.

There are a few counts of this clonotype. V usage is TRBV28 and J usage is TRBJ2-7; D is perhaps TRBD1 or TRBD2 (5 bases each). V gave up 4 bases and J gave up 5 bases, with 15 bases separating them. The CDR3 consists of 14 residues. Germline assignment: CDR1 MDHEN and CDR2 SYDVKM. Written as DNA, the CDR3 is TGTGCCAGCAGTTCCGGGGACCTTCGGAACGAGCAGTACTTC. Amino acid sequence: CASSSGDLRNEQYF.

This clonotype was detected many times. The chain recombines TRBV5-6 with TRBJ1-1; D remains ambiguous. Between the trimmed V and J ends, which lost 4 bases and 2 bases, there was a span of 15 bases. Germline values: CDR1 SGHDT, CDR2 YYEEEE. CDR3 length equals 15 residues. The CDR3 bases are TGTGCCAGCAGCCCTCGCTTGACACTTAACACTGAAGCTTTCTTT. Encoded protein: CASSPRLTLNTEAFF.

This clonotype was found a few times. V is TRBV18 and J is TRBJ1-1; D ambiguous. This CDR3 is 15 amino acids long. Germline lookup yields CDR1 KGHSH and CDR2 LQKENI. V was pared by 0 bases and J by 0 bases, with 8 bases between. CDR3: CASSPPGLLNTEAFF. CDR3 nucleotides: TGTGCCAGCTCACCACCCGGTTTATTGAACACTGAAGCTTTCTTT.

The gene calls are TRBV5-6 and TRBJ1-2, with D possibly TRBD1 on 6 matching bases. Germline V gene sequence: CDR1 SGHDT, CDR2 YYEEEE. The CDR3 loop spans 16 amino acids. V was shortened by 4 bases and J by 3 bases, with 19 bases between the two germline ends. The DNA for the CDR3 is TGTGCCAGCAGCCCGAATAGGGGGGACATGTACTATGGCTACACCTTC. Translation gives CASSPNRGDMYYGYTF.

This clonotype turned up a few times. This sequence joins TRBV7-8 and TRBJ1-6; 9 bases align to TRBD1. V lost 1 base and J lost 7; bases outside the gene matches: 8. This CDR3 has 17 amino acids. Looked up from germline, CDR1 is SGHVS and CDR2 is FQNEAQ. The CDR3 here is CASSLDLQGARNSPLHF. DNA of the CDR3: TGTGCCAGCAGCTTAGATCTACAGGGGGCCAGGAATTCACCCCTCCACTTT.

This clonotype was observed at least ten times. The chain is built from TRBV5-1 and TRBJ2-3; TRBD1 is a possible D gene (6 bases). Germline loops: CDR1 SGHRS, CDR2 YFSETQ. CDR3 size: 15 residues. V dropped 2 bases and J dropped 0 bases, with 10 bases sitting between them. The CDR3 DNA follows: TGCGCCAGCAGCTTCCGAACAGGGAGCACAGATACGCAGTATTTT. Translation gives CASSFRTGSTDTQYF. Full variable domain (remainder filled in from reference TRBV5-1 and TRBJ2-3): KAGVTQTPRYLIKTRGQQVTLSCSPISGHRSVSWYQQTPGQGLQFLFEYFSETQRNKGNFPGRFSGRQFSNSRSEMNVSTLELGDSALYLCASSFRTGSTDTQYFGPGTRLTVL.

This clonotype was picked up a small number of times. V usage is TRBV20-1 and J usage is TRBJ1-2; D is uncertain. Germline CDR1 is DFQATT and CDR2 is SNEGSKA (reference sequence). There are 12 residues in the CDR3. V was cut by 3 bases and J by 4 bases, with 9 bases left in between. CDR3 in amino acids: CSASPDIYGYTF. DNA for the CDR3: TGCAGTGCTAGTCCAGACATCTATGGCTACACCTTC.

V usage is TRBV21-1 and J usage is TRBJ1-6; TRBD1, as called in the table, went unchecked against the DNA. TRBV21-1 is reported as a pseudogene. The CDR3 consists of 14 residues. CDR3 protein: CASRPTGTNSPLHF. CDR3 nucleotides: TGTGCCAGCAGACCGACAGGGACTAATTCACCCCTCCACTTT.

There are a few counts of this clonotype. The chain couples TRBV23-1 to TRBJ2-5; TRBD2 might be the D (6 bases). TRBV23-1 is sorted into the ORF group, with uncertain function. V was cut by 2 bases and J by 5 bases, with 6 bases left in between. The CDR3 contains 12 residues. This CDR3 is CASSQAGETQYF. CDR3 in DNA: TGCGCCAGCAGTCAAGCGGGGGAGACCCAGTACTTC.

This clonotype was seen more than once but under ten times. The rearrangement uses TRBV6-2 or TRBV6-3 and TRBJ1-1, with D hard to call. Trimming cost V 2 bases and J 6 bases, with 7 bases left between them. The CDR3 sequence is 12 residues long. The V gene's germline CDR1 is MNHEY and CDR2 SVGEGT. Here the CDR3 reads CASSYPGSEAFF. The CDR3 DNA reads as TGTGCCAGCAGTTACCCGGGCTCTGAAGCTTTCTTT.